This T cell receptor (beta chain) was recorded in a study of T cells after yellow fever vaccination. Study context: Fractions containing few cells were prepared with SMART-Seq v4 Ultra Low Input.

Germline V gene data show CDR1 as LGHDT and CDR2 as YNNKEL (reference sequence). This CDR3 has 15 residues. V was shortened by 0 bases and J by 10 bases, with 16 bases between the two germline ends. In TCRdb, the 5' RACE reads were re-called with MiXCR into one record per CDR3 protein. This table holds 250,000 or so distinct CDR3 sequences, around 6.7% found once. The chain uses TRBV3-1 and TRBJ2-4; D is uncertain. Sequenced here: CD4+ T cells sorted from PBMCs, sampled on the day of the yellow fever booster vaccination. This TCR was sampled from a man aged 25-45 years who received the YFV17D yellow fever vaccine. CDR3 DNA: TGTGCCAGCAGCCAAGATATCGTGACTTACCAAATTCAGTACTTC. Its protein is CASSQDIVTYQIQYF.